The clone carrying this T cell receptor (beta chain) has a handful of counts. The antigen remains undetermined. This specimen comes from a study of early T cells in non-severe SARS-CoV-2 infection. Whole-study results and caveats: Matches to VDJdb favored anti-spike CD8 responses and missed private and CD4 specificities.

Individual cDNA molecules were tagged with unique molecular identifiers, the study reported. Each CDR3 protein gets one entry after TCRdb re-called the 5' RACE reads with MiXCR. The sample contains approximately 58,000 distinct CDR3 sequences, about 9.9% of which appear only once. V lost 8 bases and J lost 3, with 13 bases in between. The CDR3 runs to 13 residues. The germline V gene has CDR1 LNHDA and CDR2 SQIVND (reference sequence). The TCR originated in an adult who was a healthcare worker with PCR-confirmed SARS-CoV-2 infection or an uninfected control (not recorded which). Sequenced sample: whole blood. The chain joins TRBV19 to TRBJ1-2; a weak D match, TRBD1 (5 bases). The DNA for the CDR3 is TGTGCCAGTGGCGGGGGAGTTGACTATGGCTACACCTTC. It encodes CASGGGVDYGYTF.